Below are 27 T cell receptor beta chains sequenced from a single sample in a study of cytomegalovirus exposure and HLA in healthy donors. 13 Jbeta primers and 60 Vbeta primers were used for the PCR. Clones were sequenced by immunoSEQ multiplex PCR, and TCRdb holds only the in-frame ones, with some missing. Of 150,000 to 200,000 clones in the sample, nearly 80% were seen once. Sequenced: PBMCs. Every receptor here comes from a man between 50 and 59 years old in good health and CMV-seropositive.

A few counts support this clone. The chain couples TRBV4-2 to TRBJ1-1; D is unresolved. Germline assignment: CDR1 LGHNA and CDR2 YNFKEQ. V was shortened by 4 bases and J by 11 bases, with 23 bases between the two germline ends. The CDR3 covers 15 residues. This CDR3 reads CASSPKGREAQKAFF. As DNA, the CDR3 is TGTGCCAGCAGCCCGAAGGGAAGGGAGGCTCAGAAGGCTTTCTTT.

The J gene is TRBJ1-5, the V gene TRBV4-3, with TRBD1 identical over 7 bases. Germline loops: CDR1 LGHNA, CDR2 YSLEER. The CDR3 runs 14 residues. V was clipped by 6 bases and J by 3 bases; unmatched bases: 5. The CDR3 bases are TGCGCCAGCAGTACCGACAGGGTCAATCAGCCCCAGCATTTT. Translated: CASSTDRVNQPQHF.

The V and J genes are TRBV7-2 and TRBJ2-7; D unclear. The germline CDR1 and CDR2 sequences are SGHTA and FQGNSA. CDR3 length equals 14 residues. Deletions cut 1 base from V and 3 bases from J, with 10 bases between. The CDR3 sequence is CASSLEYSHYEQYF. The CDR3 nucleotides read TGTGCCAGCAGCTTAGAGTACAGCCACTACGAGCAGTACTTC.

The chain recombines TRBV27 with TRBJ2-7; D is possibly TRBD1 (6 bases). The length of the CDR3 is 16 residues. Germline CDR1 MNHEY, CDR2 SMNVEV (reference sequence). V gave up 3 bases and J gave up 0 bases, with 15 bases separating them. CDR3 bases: TGTGCCAGCAGTTTGCACAGGGACACCAACTCCTACGAGCAGTACTTC. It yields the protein CASSLHRDTNSYEQYF.

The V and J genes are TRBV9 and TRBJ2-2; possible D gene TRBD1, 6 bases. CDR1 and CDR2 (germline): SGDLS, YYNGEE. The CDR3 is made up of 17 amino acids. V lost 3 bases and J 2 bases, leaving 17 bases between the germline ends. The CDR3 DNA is TGTGCCAGCAGCGCCCCTCGAGGACAGACAAACACCGGGGAGCTGTTTTTT. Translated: CASSAPRGQTNTGELFF.

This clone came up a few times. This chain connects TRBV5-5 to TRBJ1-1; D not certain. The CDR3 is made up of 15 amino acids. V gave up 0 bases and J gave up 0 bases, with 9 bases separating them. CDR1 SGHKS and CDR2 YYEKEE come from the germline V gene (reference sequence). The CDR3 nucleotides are TGTGCCAGCAGCTTGGTTGTAGTCTTGAACACTGAAGCTTTCTTT. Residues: CASSLVVVLNTEAFF.

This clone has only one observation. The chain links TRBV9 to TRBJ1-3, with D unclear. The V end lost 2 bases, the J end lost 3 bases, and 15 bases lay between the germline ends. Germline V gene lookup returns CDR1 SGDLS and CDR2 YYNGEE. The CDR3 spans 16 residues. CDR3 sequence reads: CASSVGPEGLGNTIYF. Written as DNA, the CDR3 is TGTGCCAGCAGCGTTGGCCCAGAGGGCCTTGGAAACACCATATATTTT.

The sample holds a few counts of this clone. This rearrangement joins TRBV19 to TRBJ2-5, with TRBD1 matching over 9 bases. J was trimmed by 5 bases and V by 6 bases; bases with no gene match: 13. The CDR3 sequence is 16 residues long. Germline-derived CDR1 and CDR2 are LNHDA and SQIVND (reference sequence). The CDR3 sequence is CASSLQGASMSETQYF. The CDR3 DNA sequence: TGTGCCAGTAGCCTACAGGGGGCGTCAATGAGTGAGACCCAGTACTTC.

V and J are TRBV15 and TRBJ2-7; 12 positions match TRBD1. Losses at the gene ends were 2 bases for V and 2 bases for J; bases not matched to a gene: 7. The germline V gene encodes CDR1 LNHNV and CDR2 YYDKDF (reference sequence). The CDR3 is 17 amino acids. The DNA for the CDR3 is TGTGCCACCAGCAGACCGCCCGGGACAGGGGGCCCCTACGAGCAGTACTTC. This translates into CATSRPPGTGGPYEQYF.

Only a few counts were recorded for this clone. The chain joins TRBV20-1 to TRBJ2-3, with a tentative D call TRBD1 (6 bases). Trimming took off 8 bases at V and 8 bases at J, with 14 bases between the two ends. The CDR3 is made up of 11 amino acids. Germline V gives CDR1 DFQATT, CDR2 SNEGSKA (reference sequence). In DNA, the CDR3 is TGCAGTCCACAGGGCCCAGGTACGCAGTATTTT. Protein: CSPQGPGTQYF.

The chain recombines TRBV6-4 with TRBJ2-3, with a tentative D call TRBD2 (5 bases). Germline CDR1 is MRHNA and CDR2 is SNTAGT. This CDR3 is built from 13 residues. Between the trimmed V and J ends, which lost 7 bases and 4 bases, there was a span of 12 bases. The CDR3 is CASKKTEADTQYF. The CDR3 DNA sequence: TGTGCCAGCAAAAAAACGGAGGCAGATACGCAGTATTTT.

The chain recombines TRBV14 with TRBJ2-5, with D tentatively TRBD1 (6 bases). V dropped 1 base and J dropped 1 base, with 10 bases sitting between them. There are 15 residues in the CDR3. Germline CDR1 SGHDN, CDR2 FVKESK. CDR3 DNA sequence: TGTGCCAGCAGCCAAGGGACAGTCCCCCAAGAGACCCAGTACTTC. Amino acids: CASSQGTVPQETQYF.

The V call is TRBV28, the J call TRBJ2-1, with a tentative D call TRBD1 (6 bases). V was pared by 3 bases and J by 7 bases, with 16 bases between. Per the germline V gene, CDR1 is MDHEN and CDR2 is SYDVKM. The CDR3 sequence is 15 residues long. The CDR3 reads CASSFTATGGNEQFF. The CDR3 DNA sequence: TGTGCCAGCAGTTTTACGGCGACAGGTGGAAATGAGCAGTTCTTC.

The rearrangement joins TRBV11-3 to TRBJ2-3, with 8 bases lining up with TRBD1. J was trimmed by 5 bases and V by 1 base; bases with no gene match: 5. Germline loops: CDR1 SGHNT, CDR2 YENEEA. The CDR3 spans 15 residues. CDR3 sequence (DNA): TGTGCCAGCAGCTTAGGGGGACAGGTCAGAGATACGCAGTATTTT. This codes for CASSLGGQVRDTQYF.

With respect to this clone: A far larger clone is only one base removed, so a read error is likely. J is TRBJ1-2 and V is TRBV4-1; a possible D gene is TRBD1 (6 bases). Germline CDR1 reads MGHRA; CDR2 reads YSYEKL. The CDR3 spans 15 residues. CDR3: CASGQDVRTVGGYTF. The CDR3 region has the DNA TGCGCCAGCGGCCAAGATGTCCGGACAGTGGGTGGCTACACCTTC.

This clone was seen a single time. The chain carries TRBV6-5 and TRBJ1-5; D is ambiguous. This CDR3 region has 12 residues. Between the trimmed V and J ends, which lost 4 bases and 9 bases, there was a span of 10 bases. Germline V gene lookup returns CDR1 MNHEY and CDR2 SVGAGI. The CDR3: CASSLLGGPQHF. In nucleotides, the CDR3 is TGTGCCAGCAGTTTGCTGGGAGGGCCCCAGCATTTT.

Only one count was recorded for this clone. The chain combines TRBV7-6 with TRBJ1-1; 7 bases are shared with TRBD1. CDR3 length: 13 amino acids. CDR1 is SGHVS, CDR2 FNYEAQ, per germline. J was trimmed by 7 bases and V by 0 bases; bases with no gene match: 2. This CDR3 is CASSLAGQSEAFF. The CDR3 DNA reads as TGTGCCAGCAGCTTAGCGGGACAGAGTGAAGCTTTCTTT.

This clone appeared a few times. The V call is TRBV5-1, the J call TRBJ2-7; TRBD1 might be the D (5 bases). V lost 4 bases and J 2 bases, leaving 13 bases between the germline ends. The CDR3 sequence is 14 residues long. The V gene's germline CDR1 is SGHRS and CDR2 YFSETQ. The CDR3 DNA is TGCGCCAGCAGCACCTCGACAGCCGCCTACGAGCAGTACTTC. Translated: CASSTSTAAYEQYF.

CDR3 residues: CASSVGLAGLGTQYF. In DNA form, the CDR3 reads TGTGCCAGCAGTGTAGGACTAGCGGGCTTAGGGACCCAGTACTTC. This chain uses TRBV2 with TRBJ2-5; 11 bases match TRBD2. V was clipped by 4 bases and J by 7 bases; unmatched bases: 8. The CDR3 is made up of 15 amino acids. The V gene's germline CDR1 is SNHLY and CDR2 FYNNEI.

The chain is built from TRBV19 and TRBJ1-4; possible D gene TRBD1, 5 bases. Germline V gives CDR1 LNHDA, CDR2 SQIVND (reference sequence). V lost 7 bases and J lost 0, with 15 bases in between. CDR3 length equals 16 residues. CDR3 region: CASTFQGKATNEKLFF. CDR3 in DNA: TGTGCCAGTACTTTTCAGGGAAAAGCAACTAATGAAAAACTGTTTTTT.

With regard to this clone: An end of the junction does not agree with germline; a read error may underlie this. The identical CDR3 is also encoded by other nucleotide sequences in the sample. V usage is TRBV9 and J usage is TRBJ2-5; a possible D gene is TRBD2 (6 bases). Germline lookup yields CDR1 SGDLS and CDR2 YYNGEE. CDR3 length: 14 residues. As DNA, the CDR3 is TGCGCCAGCAGCGTAGGTGCGGGACGAGAGACCCAGTACTTC. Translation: CASSVGAGRETQYF.

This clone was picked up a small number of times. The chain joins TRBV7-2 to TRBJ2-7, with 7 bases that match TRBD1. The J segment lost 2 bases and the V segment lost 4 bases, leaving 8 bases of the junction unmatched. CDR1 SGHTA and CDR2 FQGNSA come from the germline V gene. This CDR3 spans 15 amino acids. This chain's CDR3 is CASSSHRGRTYEQYF. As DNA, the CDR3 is TGTGCCAGCAGCTCCCACAGGGGCCGAACCTACGAGCAGTACTTC. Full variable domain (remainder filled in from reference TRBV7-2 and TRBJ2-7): GAGVSQSPSNKVTEKGKDVELRCDPISGHTALYWYRQSLGQGLEFLIYFQGNSAPDKSGLPSDRFSAERTGGSVSTLTIQRTQQEDSAVYLCASSSHRGRTYEQYFGPGTRLTVT.

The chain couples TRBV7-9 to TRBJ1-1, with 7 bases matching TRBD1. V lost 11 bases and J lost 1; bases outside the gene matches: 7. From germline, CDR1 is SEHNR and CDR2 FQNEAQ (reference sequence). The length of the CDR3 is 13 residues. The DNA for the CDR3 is TGTGCCGCCAAGGGACAGACGAACACTGAAGCTTTCTTT. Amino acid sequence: CAAKGQTNTEAFF.

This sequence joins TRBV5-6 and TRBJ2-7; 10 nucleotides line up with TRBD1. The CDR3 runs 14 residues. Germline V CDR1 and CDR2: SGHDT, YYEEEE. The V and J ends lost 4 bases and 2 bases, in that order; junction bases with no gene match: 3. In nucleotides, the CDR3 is TGTGCCAGCAGCGAAGGGACAGGGGCCTACGAGCAGTACTTC. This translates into CASSEGTGAYEQYF. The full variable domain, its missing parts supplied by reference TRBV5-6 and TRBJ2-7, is DAGVTQSPTHLIKTRGQQVTLRCSPKSGHDTVSWYQQALGQGPQFIFQYYEEEERQRGNFPDRFSGHQFPNYSSELNVNALLLGDSALYLCASSEGTGAYEQYFGPGTRLTVT.

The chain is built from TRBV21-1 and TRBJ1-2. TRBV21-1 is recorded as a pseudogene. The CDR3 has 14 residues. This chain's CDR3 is CASSNTAGTYGYTF. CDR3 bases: TGTGCCAGCAGCAACACTGCGGGGACCTATGGCTACACCTTC.

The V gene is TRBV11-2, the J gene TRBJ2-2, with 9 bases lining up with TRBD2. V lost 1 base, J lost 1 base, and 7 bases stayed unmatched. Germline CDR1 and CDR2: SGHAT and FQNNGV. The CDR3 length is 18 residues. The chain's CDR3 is CASSLGVSGGQNTGELFF. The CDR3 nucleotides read TGTGCCAGCAGCTTAGGGGTCAGCGGGGGGCAGAACACCGGGGAGCTGTTTTTT.

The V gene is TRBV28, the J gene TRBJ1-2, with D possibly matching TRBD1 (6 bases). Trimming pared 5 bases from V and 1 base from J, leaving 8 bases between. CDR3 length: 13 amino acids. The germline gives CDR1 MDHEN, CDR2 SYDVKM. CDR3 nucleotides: TGTGCCAGCAGTGTACAGGGTAACTATGGCTACACCTTC. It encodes CASSVQGNYGYTF.